One and the same sample provided the 21 T cell receptor beta chains below, sequenced in a study of STAT5B mutations in CD4+ large granular lymphocyte leukemia. Using immunoSEQ multiplex PCR, the repertoire was profiled, and TCRdb retains in-frame clones only, with some absent. The repertoire holds tens of thousands of clones, 68% seen once, with 1.5% to 2% in the top ten. The sequenced material came from CD4+ T cells from blood buffy coats. These receptors were collected from a human donor in good health.

The V gene is TRBV25-1, the J gene TRBJ2-5; 9 positions agree with TRBD2. CDR1 and CDR2 (germline): MGHDK, SYGVNS. The CDR3 sequence is 16 residues long. Germline trimming cut 1 base from V and 2 bases from J; bases unmatched to any gene: 5. The CDR3 coding sequence is TGTGCCAGCAGTGAATCCGGACTAGCGCCTCAAGAGACCCAGTACTTC. The encoded protein is CASSESGLAPQETQYF.

The chain recombines TRBV18 with TRBJ1-3; TRBD1 matches at 7 bases. Germline V CDR1 and CDR2: KGHSH, LQKENI. Trimming removed 4 bases from V and 0 bases from J; junction bases left unmatched: 9. This CDR3 comprises 17 residues. CDR3 DNA sequence: TGTGCCAGCTCACTTACCGGGACAGAAAGCTCTGGAAACACCATATATTTT. Its protein product is CASSLTGTESSGNTIYF.

V and J are TRBV29-1 and TRBJ1-1; D not resolved. Germline V gene lookup returns CDR1 SQVTM and CDR2 ANQGSEA. The CDR3 totals 11 residues. Trimming stripped 4 bases from V and 7 bases from J, with 10 bases between. CDR3 coding DNA: TGCAGCGTTGTCCGAGGAATTGAAGCTTTCTTT. This codes for CSVVRGIEAFF. The entire variable domain, with the rest obtained from reference TRBV29-1 and TRBJ1-1, is as follows: SAVISQKPSRDICQRGTSLTIQCQVDSQVTMMFWYRQQPGQSLTLIATANQGSEATYESGFVIDKFPISRPNLTFSTLTVSNMSPEDSSIYLCSVVRGIEAFFGQGTRLTVV.

The rearrangement joins TRBV19 to TRBJ1-1; D remains unclear. The length of the CDR3 is 13 residues. V was pared by 5 bases and J by 3 bases, with 10 bases between. The germline gives CDR1 LNHDA, CDR2 SQIVND (reference sequence). The CDR3 nucleotides are TGTGCCAGTAGTCGCCAAGGAGACACTGAAGCTTTCTTT. It translates to CASSRQGDTEAFF.

The CDR3 region has the DNA TGTGCCAGCAGTGAAGTGGCAGTTCAGAACACTGAAGCTTTCTTT. Its translation: CASSEVAVQNTEAFF. The genes are TRBV6-1 and TRBJ1-1; D gene ambiguous. The V end lost 1 base, the J end lost 1 base, and 10 bases lay between the germline ends. Germline-derived CDR1 and CDR2 are MNHNS and SASEGT. CDR3 size: 15 residues.

V usage is TRBV6-4 and J usage is TRBJ1-2; D remains ambiguous. From germline, CDR1 is MRHNA and CDR2 SNTAGT. V was shortened by 3 bases and J by 2 bases, with 7 bases between the two germline ends. This CDR3 has 13 residues. CDR3 protein: CASSEDGNYGYTF. For the CDR3, the DNA is TGTGCCAGCAGTGAGGACGGGAACTATGGCTACACCTTC.

The rearrangement uses TRBV6-1 and TRBJ1-5; a weak D match, TRBD1 (6 bases). Germline lookup yields CDR1 MNHNS and CDR2 SASEGT. The CDR3 covers 16 residues. Trimming left V 3 bases short and J 9 bases short, with 21 bases between. DNA for the CDR3: TGTGCCAGCAGTGACGGTAAGGGGGGCGCGTTTTGGCCCCAGCATTTT. Translation: CASSDGKGGAFWPQHF.

This sequence joins TRBV6-4 and TRBJ2-3; possible D gene TRBD1, 6 bases. Germline assignment: CDR1 MRHNA and CDR2 SNTAGT. The CDR3 is 15 residues long. V lost 2 bases and J 6 bases, leaving 15 bases between the germline ends. The CDR3 reads CASSDTDRTIDTQYF. CDR3 coding DNA: TGTGCCAGCAGTGACACGGACAGAACAATCGATACGCAGTATTTT.

With respect to this clone: Compared with germline, one end of the junction differs, possibly owing to a read error. CDR3 bases: TGTGCTAGCAGCCCGACAGGAGGGGAACTGTTTTTT. Protein: CASSPTGGELFF. This chain connects TRBV7-7 to TRBJ1-4; maybe TRBD1 (6 bases). CDR3 size: 12 residues. Germline V gives CDR1 SSHAT, CDR2 FNYEAQ (reference sequence).

This rearrangement joins TRBV7-9 to TRBJ2-7; D is perhaps TRBD1 (6 bases). V was shortened by 2 bases and J by 2 bases, with 16 bases between the two germline ends. The length of the CDR3 is 16 residues. The germline gives CDR1 SEHNR, CDR2 FQNEAQ (reference sequence). The CDR3 region has the DNA TGTGCCAGCAGCTTACGGGGACAACAGGGACCCTACGAGCAGTACTTC. Residues: CASSLRGQQGPYEQYF.

The J gene is TRBJ1-6, the V gene TRBV29-1, with 7 bases matching TRBD1. Unmatched junction bases numbered 9, after V lost 6 bases and J lost 7 bases. Looked up from germline, CDR1 is SQVTM and CDR2 is ANQGSEA. The CDR3 totals 14 residues. The CDR3 DNA is TGCAGCGTACGCAGGGGGGATATGAATTCACCCCTCCACTTT. Encoded protein: CSVRRGDMNSPLHF.

This clone was observed a few times. The chain has TRBV19 and TRBJ1-5, with D perhaps TRBD1 (6 bases). The CDR3 is 17 amino acids. Trimming stripped 4 bases from V and 0 bases from J, with 16 bases between. In germline, CDR1 is LNHDA, CDR2 SQIVND (reference sequence). CDR3 sequence reads: CASSRPLTGNSNQPQHF. The CDR3 nucleotides are TGTGCCAGTAGTAGGCCCCTGACAGGTAATAGCAATCAGCCCCAGCATTTT.

The chain is built from TRBV19 and TRBJ2-6; no firm D call. V gave up 6 bases and J gave up 2 bases, with 8 bases separating them. There are 14 residues in the CDR3. Germline CDR1 LNHDA, CDR2 SQIVND (reference sequence). The CDR3 DNA reads as TGTGCCAGTAGCTCGGGTGCTGGGGCCAACGTCCTGACTTTC. Translated: CASSSGAGANVLTF.

This clone was recorded only once. This chain connects TRBV21-1 to TRBJ1-6. TRBV21-1 is described as a pseudogene. This CDR3 has 17 amino acids. The CDR3 bases are TGTGCCAGCGTCCCTAAGTGGGGTCTGGGCTATAATTCACCCCTCCACTTT. Translated: CASVPKWGLGYNSPLHF.

In its sample, this clone was seen a few times. The chain has TRBV10-3 and TRBJ1-2; D not resolved. Germline CDR1 reads ENHRY; CDR2 reads SYGVKD. V lost 7 bases and J lost 2, with 11 bases in between. The CDR3 is 13 residues long. CDR3 residues: CAITQVGNYGYTF. CDR3 DNA: TGTGCCATCACCCAGGTGGGGAACTATGGCTACACCTTC.

This clone has just a few counts. The V call is TRBV7-3, the J call TRBJ2-1; either TRBD1 or TRBD2 may supply D (5 bases each). CDR3 length equals 16 residues. The germline CDR1 and CDR2 sequences are SGHTA and FQGTGA. Trimming stripped 0 bases from V and 4 bases from J, with 13 bases between. The CDR3 nucleotides read TGTGCCAGCAGCTTAACGTCCGGGACGGTATACAATGAGCAGTTCTTC. It specifies CASSLTSGTVYNEQFF.

The rearrangement joins TRBV5-4 to TRBJ2-3; 10 positions agree with TRBD1. The CDR3 contains 14 residues. V lost 4 bases to trimming and J lost 8 bases; unmatched junction nucleotides: 7. The germline gives CDR1 SGHNT, CDR2 YYREEE (reference sequence). CDR3 region: CASSPGQGTGTQYF. CDR3 coding DNA: TGTGCCAGCAGCCCGGGACAGGGGACCGGTACGCAGTATTTT. The full variable domain, its missing parts supplied by reference TRBV5-4 and TRBJ2-3, is ETGVTQSPTHLIKTRGQQVTLRCSSQSGHNTVSWYQQALGQGPQFIFQYYREEENGRGNFPPRFSGLQFPNYSSELNVNALELDDSALYLCASSPGQGTGTQYFGPGTRLTVL.

The CDR3 protein is CASKIGQRNTIYF. The CDR3 nucleotides read TGTGCCAGCAAGATAGGGCAAAGAAACACCATATATTTT. The chain recombines TRBV2 with TRBJ1-3; D is ambiguous. There are 13 residues in the CDR3. Germline CDR1 reads SNHLY; CDR2 reads FYNNEI. V lost 7 bases and J lost 5, with 12 bases in between.

The chain employs TRBV6-5 and TRBJ2-7, with D perhaps TRBD1 or TRBD2 (5 bases each). The V end lost 5 bases, the J end lost 6 bases, and 14 bases lay between the germline ends. The CDR3 runs 13 residues. CDR1 is MNHEY, CDR2 SVGAGI, per germline. As DNA, the CDR3 is TGTGCCAGCAGTCCGGCCGGGGCGCGCGAGCAGTACTTC. Encoded protein: CASSPAGAREQYF.

The V and J genes are TRBV4-1 and TRBJ1-5, with D possibly being TRBD1 (6 bases). Germline-derived CDR1 and CDR2 are MGHRA and YSYEKL. CDR3 length equals 16 residues. Trimming cost V 0 bases and J 6 bases, with 15 bases left between them. For the CDR3, the DNA is TGCGCCAGCAGCCAAGAGGGCAGGGGAGAAAGTCAGCCCCAGCATTTT. Amino acid sequence: CASSQEGRGESQPQHF.

The chain employs TRBV27 and TRBJ2-2; D possibly matches TRBD1 or TRBD2 (6 bases each). Germline V gives CDR1 MNHEY, CDR2 SMNVEV (reference sequence). CDR3 size: 14 residues. The ends were cut back, 8 bases at V and 6 bases at J, with 16 bases in the middle. The DNA of the CDR3 is TGTGCCAGCTGGCCGGCCGGGGGCCCCGGGGAGCTGTTTTTT. Amino acids: CASWPAGGPGELFF.